This is a list of T cell receptor beta chains from one sample in a study of T cell clones after liver transplantation. Data came from immunoSEQ multiplex PCR; TCRdb stores just in-frame clones and leaves some out. The sample includes some 120,000 clones, less than 95% of them seen just once. Material: CD4+ T cells from blood, obtained 12 months after liver transplant. These receptors came from a human patient who received a liver transplant. Some T cells may arise from the graft donor. Each CDR3 is given with its conserved first and last residue. D genes are given only for firm matches. Some rows have no size entry. The others give once, few or many, or a class for an expanded clone.

clone_size	v_call	d_call	j_call	cdr3_nt	cdr3_aa
.	TRBV15	.	TRBJ2-7	TGTGCCACCAGCAGAGACCGGGGAGATTTCGAGCAGTACTTC	CATSRDRGDFEQYF
.	TRBV2	TRBD2	TRBJ2-1	TGTGCCAGCAGTGAAGACCTTGGCGGGAGGGCCTACAATGAGCAGTTCTTC	CASSEDLGGRAYNEQFF
.	TRBV25-1	TRBD1	TRBJ2-3	TGTGCCAGCAGGGGGACAGTGAGCACAGATACGCAGTATTTT	CASRGTVSTDTQYF
.	TRBV2	.	TRBJ1-5	TGTGCCAGCAGTCAGGCCAGTGGGAATCAGCCCCAGCATTTT	CASSQASGNQPQHF
.	TRBV5-1	.	TRBJ1-2	TGCGCCAGCAGCTTGGCGGTACAGGGATATGGCTACACCTTC	CASSLAVQGYGYTF
.	TRBV27	TRBD2	TRBJ2-5	TGTGCCAGCAGTCGGAACGCTGGGACTAGCCTCGAGACCCAGTACTTC	CASSRNAGTSLETQYF
.	TRBV5-1	.	TRBJ2-3	TGCGCCAGCAGCCTACTCAACATCGAGGATACGCAGTATTTT	CASSLLNIEDTQYF
.	TRBV2	.	TRBJ1-3	TGTGCCAGCAGCGGCACAGCCTCCTCTGGAAACACCATATATTTT	CASSGTASSGNTIYF
.	TRBV6-4	.	TRBJ2-4	TGTGCCAGCACAAGACCAAACATTCAGTACTTC	CASTRPNIQYF
few	TRBV10-3	.	TRBJ2-5	TGTGCCGTGACCCGGGACACGCAAGAGACCCAGTACTTC	CAVTRDTQETQYF
.	TRBV28	.	TRBJ2-7	TGTGCCAGCAGCTCGTATTGGGACGAGCAGTACTTC	CASSSYWDEQYF
.	TRBV7-2	.	TRBJ1-2	TGTGCCAGCAGCGCCGGACCCGAGGTTAACTATGGCTACACCTTC	CASSAGPEVNYGYTF
.	TRBV7-2	TRBD1	TRBJ2-5	TGTGCCAGCAGCTCACAGGGGTCACAAGAGACCCAGTACTTC	CASSSQGSQETQYF
once	TRBV19	.	TRBJ2-1	TGTGCCAGTAGTATAGTCGAGAGCTCCTACAATGAGCAGTTCTTC	CASSIVESSYNEQFF
.	TRBV4-1	.	TRBJ1-5	TGCGCCAGCAGCCAAGTCTGGGGGGCGAGTCAGCCCCAGCATTTT	CASSQVWGASQPQHF
.	TRBV19	.	TRBJ2-7	TGTGCCAGTAGTATTGGCGGTACCTTCGAGCAGTACTTC	CASSIGGTFEQYF
once	TRBV14	TRBD1	TRBJ2-7	TGTGCCAGCAGATTAACAGGGGTCGGCGAGCAGTACTTC	CASRLTGVGEQYF
.	TRBV5-1	.	TRBJ2-5	TGCGCCAGCAGCGTCCCAGAAGAGACCCAGTACTTC	CASSVPEETQYF
.	TRBV28	.	TRBJ2-7	TGTGCCAGCAGTTCTTCAACCGCGGGACAGCTTCCCTACGAGCAGTACTTC	CASSSSTAGQLPYEQYF
.	TRBV29-1	.	TRBJ2-6	TGCAGCGTTAGCCTGAGCTCTGGGGCCAACGTCCTGACTTTC	CSVSLSSGANVLTF
.	TRBV5-1	TRBD2	TRBJ2-1	TGCGCCAGCAGCCTCTCCGGGACTAGCGGGAGGGCCGCCTACAATGAGCAGTTCTTC	CASSLSGTSGRAAYNEQFF
once	TRBV7-9	.	TRBJ2-1	TGTGCCAGCAGCTTGGTGGGGAATGAGCAGTTCTTC	CASSLVGNEQFF
.	TRBV5-1	.	TRBJ2-5	TGCGCCAGCAGCTTCCGGGAGACCCAGTACTTC	CASSFRETQYF
.	TRBV2	TRBD1	TRBJ1-2	TGTGCCAGCAGGACAGGGGGCTATGGCTACACCTTC	CASRTGGYGYTF
.	TRBV7-2	.	TRBJ1-2	TGTGCCAGCAGCCCCGCGGGTAACTATGGCTACACCTTC	CASSPAGNYGYTF
.	TRBV5-6	TRBD2	TRBJ2-7	TGTGCCAGCAGCCTAACTAGCGGTACTTCCTACGAGCAGTACTTC	CASSLTSGTSYEQYF
.	TRBV6-1	TRBD2	TRBJ2-7	TGTGCCAGCAGTGTAGGGACTAGCGGTCCCTACGAGCAGTACTTC	CASSVGTSGPYEQYF
.	TRBV28	TRBD1	TRBJ1-2	TGTGCCAGCAGCCTAGGACAGGGGGACTATGGCTACACCTTC	CASSLGQGDYGYTF
.	TRBV5-1	TRBD2	TRBJ2-2	TGCGCCAGTCATAAGCGGGAGCGTTACACCGGGGAGCTGTTTTTT	CASHKRERYTGELFF
.	TRBV15	.	TRBJ1-2	TGTGCCACCAGCAGATCCTCAGCCGGGATCTATGGCTACACCTTC	CATSRSSAGIYGYTF
.	TRBV15	.	TRBJ2-2	TGTGCCACCAGCAGAGTCTTACTAGCGAACACCGGGGAGCTGTTTTTT	CATSRVLLANTGELFF
.	TRBV7-9	.	TRBJ2-3	TGTGCCAGCAGTTGGGCTAGCGGCACAGATACGCAGTATTTT	CASSWASGTDTQYF
once	TRBV7-2	.	TRBJ2-3	TGTGCCAGCAGCTTAGCGGGCGGACCCACAGATACGCAGTATTTT	CASSLAGGPTDTQYF
.	TRBV6-1	.	TRBJ2-7	TGTGCCAGCAGTGAAGCAGGGGGGAGCTCCTACGAGCAGTACTTC	CASSEAGGSSYEQYF
.	TRBV7-3	TRBD1	TRBJ2-5	TGTGCCAGCAGCTTAACGGGGACAGGGCAAGAGACCCAGTACTTC	CASSLTGTGQETQYF
.	TRBV29-1	TRBD2	TRBJ2-1	TGCAGCGTTGGGGACCCAAGACTAGCGGGGGAGCAGTTCTTC	CSVGDPRLAGEQFF
.	TRBV5-4	.	TRBJ2-1	TGTGCCAGCAGCCCACTCCAGGGCCGGCTTGAGCAGTTCTTC	CASSPLQGRLEQFF
.	TRBV4-1	.	TRBJ2-5	TGCGCCAGCAGCCAAGATCGGCGCAACCAAGAGACCCAGTACTTC	CASSQDRRNQETQYF
.	TRBV5-4	TRBD2	TRBJ2-7	TGTGCCAGCAGCTGGAAACTAGCGGGAGCCGACGAGCAGTACTTC	CASSWKLAGADEQYF
once	TRBV25-1	TRBD2	TRBJ2-3	TGTGCCAGCAGTGAATTAGGACTAGCGGCCACAGATACGCAGTATTTT	CASSELGLAATDTQYF
.	TRBV7-2	.	TRBJ1-1	TGTGCCAGCAGCTTAAGCGGGGGCCGGAACACTGAAGCTTTCTTT	CASSLSGGRNTEAFF
.	TRBV7-3	TRBD2	TRBJ2-1	TGTGCCAGCAGCTCGATAGCGGGGAGATCCTACAATGAGCAGTTCTTC	CASSSIAGRSYNEQFF
.	TRBV7-2	TRBD2	TRBJ2-1	TGTGCCAGCAGCTACCCGGGAGGGCAAATGAATGAGCAGTTCTTC	CASSYPGGQMNEQFF
.	TRBV9	.	TRBJ1-2	TGTGCCAGCAGCGCCAACGACCTTGTTGGCTACACCTTC	CASSANDLVGYTF
.	TRBV7-2	TRBD1	TRBJ1-2	TGTGCCAGCAGCGCGGGACAGGGCTATGGCTACACCTTC	CASSAGQGYGYTF
.	TRBV29-1	TRBD2	TRBJ2-3	TGCAGCGTTGAAAATGTTGGCACTAGCGGAAGCACAGATACGCAGTATTTT	CSVENVGTSGSTDTQYF
once	TRBV28	.	TRBJ2-7	TGTGCCAGCAGTTTAGTTGAATACGAGCAGTACTTC	CASSLVEYEQYF
.	TRBV9	TRBD1	TRBJ2-5	TGTGCCAGCAGCGTGGGACAGGGGCAGACCCAGTACTTC	CASSVGQGQTQYF
.	TRBV6-1	.	TRBJ2-7	TGTGCCAGCAAAGGGACCCCAAGCTCCTACGAGCAGTACTTC	CASKGTPSSYEQYF
.	TRBV5-6	.	TRBJ1-1	TGTGCCAGCAGCTTTTTTTGGGGAAACACTGAAGCTTTCTTT	CASSFFWGNTEAFF